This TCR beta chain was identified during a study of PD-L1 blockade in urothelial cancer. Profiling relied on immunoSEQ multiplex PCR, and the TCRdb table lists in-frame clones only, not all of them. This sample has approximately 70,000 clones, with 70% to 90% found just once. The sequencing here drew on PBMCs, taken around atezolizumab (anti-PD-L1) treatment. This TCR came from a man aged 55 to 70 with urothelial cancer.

For the CDR3, the DNA is TGCGCCAGCAGCTTGGGGCAGGGATCCACTGAAGCTTTCTTT. Protein product: CASSLGQGSTEAFF. The gene calls are TRBV5-1 and TRBJ1-1, with TRBD1 as a possible D gene (5 bases). In germline, CDR1 is SGHRS, CDR2 YFSETQ. Trimming took 0 bases from V and 4 from J, leaving 10 bases between them. The CDR3 covers 14 residues.